One T cell receptor beta chain is described in this entry. This clone was picked up a small number of times. The antigen it recognizes is unknown. Base qualities were left out, and no much larger clone turns up one base away. V was cut back by 5 bases and J by 1 base, leaving a gap of 13 bases between them. Including cysteine and phenylalanine, the CDR3 has 16 amino acids. Just the 48-base CDR3 DNA is kept, in frame starting at base 1. CDR1 and CDR2 (SGDLS, YYNGEE) derive from the germline V gene. The data originate from a study of cytotoxic CD8 clonotypes in ibrutinib-treated CLL (dated by TCRdb to about 2021). Context from the whole study: The cohort was composed of 11 relapsed/refractory and fewer than 16 treatment-naive patients; IGHV unmutated status was identified in 17 patients. Partial responses were observed in some 24 patients and complete responses in 2; after a median follow-up of about 69 months, remission was maintained in approximately 15 patients and progression was observed in around twelve. Response samples were taken after a median of 12 months on treatment, ranging from about 6 to 36 months. An average of roughly 270,000 productive templates and 80,000 to 95,000 productive rearrangements was obtained per sample. Of the 90 or so participants in the trial, about 25 had longitudinal samples available. Cryopreserved peripheral blood mononuclear cells were collected at three points: before therapy, at response, and at either sustained remission or disease progression. All remission and progressive disease samples were collected while patients were still receiving ibrutinib.

A MiSeq instrument was used for deep resolution sequencing, which targeted depths ranging from 1 in 1 million up to 1 in 200,000 T cells, with coverage averaging 10x for each clonotype. The immunoSEQ hsTCRB Kit was used to generate TCR beta libraries. Per the original workflow: ImmunoSEQ Data Assistant and ImmunoSEQ Analyzer were used for data analysis, and V, D and J genes were assigned according to IMGT definitions. Clonality, with values ranging from 0 to 1, was calculated as one minus the normalized Shannon entropy of productive rearrangement frequencies. Only overrepresented clonotypes making up at least 0.05% of each patient's repertoire were included in the public clonotype analysis. Repertoires from approximately 12 age-matched healthy donors in immuneACCESS were used as clonality controls. TCRdb re-hosts the immuneACCESS table, in-frame sequences only. Its copies lack some clones; in the studies checked, an unresolved V gene accounts for under half of them, and the cause for the rest is not known. That table furnishes V, J and clone size, whereas the DNA furnished D and trimming. Across this sample there are some 120,000 clones, with about 58% seen only once. The top ten hold around a third of the sample.

The full study reports these points: Clonality increased at ibrutinib response, stayed stable in sustained remission, and fell back toward baseline at progression. Public clonotypes were rare and either shrank or stayed stable during treatment, and the rise in clonality at ibrutinib response reflected expansion of private clonotypes. Lymph node repertoires were not examined, and the timing of sampling was not matched between patients in sustained remission and those whose disease progressed. At baseline, clonality was higher than in age-matched healthy donors and showed a strong correlation with circulating CD8+ T-cell counts.

This sample's time point label indicates: less than 30 months on ibrutinib. About 2 micrograms of genomic DNA were extracted from cryopreserved PBMCs for TCR beta library preparation. Longitudinal blood samples from CLL patients receiving ibrutinib monotherapy were subjected to high-throughput TCR beta sequencing. Patients were enrolled in a phase 2 open-label single-center ibrutinib monotherapy trial. The sequence came from a human donor with chronic lymphocytic leukemia. The starting material was PBMCs, obtained after 24 months of ibrutinib treatment. In this chain, TRBV9 is recombined with TRBJ2-6; the D gene is perhaps TRBD1, on 6 matching bases. The CDR3 protein is CASSLTGSSGANVLTF. The nucleotide sequence reads TGTGCCAGCAGTCTGACAGGTTCTTCTGGGGCCAACGTCCTGACTTTC.